This T cell receptor (beta chain) was found in a study of shared clonotypes between healthy human individuals. Study-level background: The study enrolled a couple of women and three men aged 18 to 49.

All the donors were Caucasian adults who lived in Nashville, Tennessee. This CDR3 contains 15 residues. The germline gives CDR1 LNHNV, CDR2 YYDKDF (reference sequence). Trimming left V 1 base short and J 4 bases short, with 13 bases between. The assay was immunoSEQ multiplex PCR, and TCRdb's table has in-frame clones only and misses some. The sample consists of 2 million to 3 million clones, approximately 94% of them appearing once. The genes are TRBV15 and TRBJ1-2, with a tentative D call TRBD1 (6 bases). This TCR was sampled from a man younger than 35 in good health. Some clones in this sample may be carry-over from other donors' samples. Sequenced material: naive CD4+ T cells from PBMCs. Subset specified: CD45RA+ positively selected. The CDR3 here is CATSRGEAGAYGYTF. As DNA, the CDR3 is TGTGCCACCAGCAGAGGAGAGGCAGGGGCCTATGGCTACACCTTC.